Shown below are 13 T cell receptor beta chains from a single sample sequenced in a study of CD8+ T cells in alopecia areata. cDNA reverse transcribed from extracted RNA served as the sequencing template. Repertoires were generated with immunoSEQ multiplex PCR, while TCRdb's copy carries only in-frame clones and drops some. This sample has about 69,000 clones, with roughly three fifths found just once. The input for sequencing was CD8+ T cells sorted from blood, taken at week 0. The receptors come from a human donor with alopecia areata.

A word on this clone: One junction end disagrees with the germline gene, perhaps due to a read error. The chain has TRBV29-1 and TRBJ2-1, with 8 bases that match TRBD1. CDR1 and CDR2 (germline): SQVTM, ANQGSEA. The CDR3 has 17 amino acids. This chain's CDR3 is CSVEDRRGTGPPNVQFF. In DNA, the CDR3 is TGCAGCGTTGAAGATAGGCGTGGGACAGGTCCCCCTAATGTGCAGTTCTTC.

This clone was counted only a few times. The rearrangement links TRBV5-1 to TRBJ2-1; TRBD2 agrees at 14 bases. The CDR3 is made up of 15 amino acids. The trim removed 4 bases at V and 8 bases at J, leaving 5 bases unmatched. Germline CDR1 is SGHRS and CDR2 is YFSETQ. CDR3 sequence reads: CASSDGTSGSDEQFF. As DNA, the CDR3 is TGCGCCAGCAGCGACGGGACTAGCGGGAGCGATGAGCAGTTCTTC.

J is TRBJ2-2 and V is TRBV29-1; D perhaps matches TRBD1 (6 bases). The CDR3 runs to 12 residues. Germline V lookup: CDR1 SQVTM, CDR2 ANQGSEA. V shed 8 bases and J shed 3 bases, with 10 bases lying between them. This chain's CDR3 is CSYYRDTGELFF. In nucleotides, the CDR3 is TGCAGCTACTACAGGGACACCGGGGAGCTGTTTTTT.

This clone was recorded a few times. This chain joins TRBV5-1 and TRBJ2-2; unclear D gene. V lost 1 base and J lost 3, with 13 bases in between. This CDR3 region has 16 residues. Germline V CDR1 and CDR2: SGHRS, YFSETQ. In DNA, the CDR3 is TGCGCCAGCAGCTTGTGGATCAGTGGGGACACCGGGGAGCTGTTTTTT. Amino acid sequence: CASSLWISGDTGELFF.

The chain uses TRBV25-1 and TRBJ1-5; unclear D gene. V was shortened by 7 bases and J by 7 bases, with 14 bases between the two germline ends. From germline, CDR1 is MGHDK and CDR2 SYGVNS. The CDR3 runs 13 residues. CDR3 sequence reads: CASTSGVGQPQHF. The CDR3 DNA reads TGTGCCAGCACCTCCGGGGTCGGGCAGCCCCAGCATTTT.

This clone was observed a handful of times. The V call is TRBV27, the J call TRBJ2-1; the D gene is possibly TRBD1 (7 bases). The CDR3 length is 16 residues. Trimming took off 5 bases at V and 6 bases at J, with 20 bases between the two ends. The germline CDR1 and CDR2 sequences are MNHEY and SMNVEV (reference sequence). The CDR3 region has the DNA TGTGCCAGCAGTCCCTTGACAGGGACGGGGGCCAATGAGCAGTTCTTC. Translating gives CASSPLTGTGANEQFF.

This chain uses TRBV29-1 with TRBJ2-5; no firm D call. The germline V gene encodes CDR1 SQVTM and CDR2 ANQGSEA. The CDR3 runs to 14 residues. V dropped 8 bases and J dropped 0 bases, with 16 bases sitting between them. The CDR3 here is CSRRGRSYQETQYF. Written as DNA, the CDR3 is TGCAGCCGACGAGGCAGGTCGTACCAAGAGACCCAGTACTTC. Full variable domain (rest looked up from reference TRBV29-1 and TRBJ2-5): SAVISQKPSRDICQRGTSLTIQCQVDSQVTMMFWYRQQPGQSLTLIATANQGSEATYESGFVIDKFPISRPNLTFSTLTVSNMSPEDSSIYLCSRRGRSYQETQYFGPGTRLLVL.

This chain links TRBV11-2 with TRBJ2-3; D is possibly TRBD1 (6 bases). V was pared by 3 bases and J by 3 bases, with 10 bases between. Per germline, CDR1 SGHAT and CDR2 FQNNGV. The CDR3 loop spans 14 amino acids. The CDR3 DNA sequence: TGTGCCAGCAGCTTCCGGGACAAAACAGATACGCAGTATTTT. Protein: CASSFRDKTDTQYF. Full variable domain (rest looked up from reference TRBV11-2 and TRBJ2-3): EAGVAQSPRYKIIEKRQSVAFWCNPISGHATLYWYQQILGQGPKLLIQFQNNGVVDDSQLPKDRFSAERLKGVDSTLKIQPAKLEDSAVYLCASSFRDKTDTQYFGPGTRLTVL.

J is TRBJ2-7 and V is TRBV21-1; TRBD2 is the table's D call and was not checked against the DNA. TRBV21-1 is noted as a pseudogene. This CDR3 comprises 15 residues. The CDR3 protein is CASSNEAPNSYEQYF. The CDR3 DNA is TGTGCCAGCAGCAACGAGGCCCCCAACTCCTACGAGCAGTACTTC.

This clone has only a few counts. The rearrangement joins TRBV7-8 to TRBJ2-5; the D gene is possibly TRBD2 (7 bases). V dropped 2 bases and J dropped 3 bases, with 22 bases sitting between them. This CDR3 is 18 amino acids long. The germline V gene has CDR1 SGHVS and CDR2 FQNEAQ. The CDR3 is CASSLLEHAGRGKETQYF. The CDR3 nucleotides are TGTGCCAGCAGCTTATTGGAGCATGCGGGGAGGGGGAAAGAGACCCAGTACTTC.

The gene calls are TRBV5-1 and TRBJ2-1; 14 bases line up with TRBD2. After removal of 3 bases from V and 9 bases from J, the junction contained 5 bases not matched to a gene. The CDR3 contains 15 residues. Looked up from germline, CDR1 is SGHRS and CDR2 is YFSETQ. The CDR3 protein is CASSSGLAGGGEQFF. The CDR3 coding sequence is TGCGCCAGCAGCTCCGGACTAGCGGGAGGTGGTGAGCAGTTCTTC.

V usage is TRBV29-1 and J usage is TRBJ2-1, with 11 bases lining up with TRBD2. Trimming took 4 bases from V and 4 from J; bases not matched to a gene: 15. This CDR3 region has 18 residues. Germline CDR1 SQVTM, CDR2 ANQGSEA. The CDR3 DNA sequence: TGCAGCGTTGTGTTTAGCGGGAGGGCCCCATCCTTATACAATGAGCAGTTCTTC. Amino acid sequence: CSVVFSGRAPSLYNEQFF.

The CDR3 here is CASRSFGSVTEAFF. DNA for the CDR3: TGCGCCAGCAGATCCTTCGGTTCTGTCACTGAAGCTTTCTTT. This rearrangement joins TRBV5-1 to TRBJ1-1; D ambiguous. Germline loops: CDR1 SGHRS, CDR2 YFSETQ. This CDR3 has 14 residues. Trimming removed 5 bases from V and 4 bases from J, with 15 bases in between.